These T cell receptor beta chains were read from a single sample in a study of blood T cell repertoires in COVID-19. Data came from immunoSEQ multiplex PCR; TCRdb stores just in-frame clones and leaves some out. The data show roughly 250,000 clones, with approximately 91% seen just once and 2% to 2.5% held by the top ten. Sequenced material: PBMCs or T cells enriched from blood (not recorded which). These receptors all stem from a woman in her thirties or forties with acute COVID-19. CDR3s include the opening cysteine and the closing phenylalanine or tryptophan. Size is omitted from some rows. Given values are once, few, many or a class for expanded clones.

>TRBJ2-2|few|TRBV5-1
CASSLGLTGVGNTGELFF
>TRBJ1-2|NA|TRBV7-2
CASSLDAGGFSYTF
>TRBJ1-4|NA|TRBV2
CASSGGGQGTEKLFF
>TRBJ1-5|NA|TRBV7-6
CASSPVGNSNQPQHF
>TRBJ2-1|NA|TRBV27
CASSRTSGGYSYNEQFF
>TRBJ1-5|NA|TRBV28
CASHKGTGNQPQHF
>TRBJ2-1|NA|TRBV4-2
CASSQGGEPHNEQFF
>TRBJ2-1|once|TRBV11-2
CASSLDRGKVNEQFF
>TRBJ2-7|NA|TRBV7-2
CASSRNPSSGTSYEQYF
>TRBJ2-7|NA|TRBV19
CASSSFPGGTYEQYF
>TRBJ1-3|NA|TRBV5-1
CASSSAGSGNTIYF
>TRBJ2-1|NA|TRBV29-1
CSAGTSGNNEQFF
>TRBJ2-7|NA|TRBV4-1
CASSLGPWTSGAYEQYF
>TRBJ2-7|NA|TRBV18
CASSPRTSGAYEQYF
>TRBJ2-5|NA|TRBV10-3
CATSGGDQETQYF
>TRBJ1-1|NA|TRBV6-5
CASSYGWQGTEAFF
>TRBJ1-5|NA|TRBV6-5
CASVGTGYQPQHF
>TRBJ2-1|NA|TRBV4-3
CASSQDRSGYEQFF
>TRBJ2-2|NA|TRBV9
CASSVGGGPGELFF
>TRBJ1-5|NA|TRBV2
CASTPGGNQPQHF
>TRBJ2-2|NA|TRBV30
CAWSVRGRGQFGELFF
>TRBJ2-3|NA|TRBV13
CASYSSGVRRDTQYF
>TRBJ1-4|NA|TRBV27
CASRITGGTNEKLFF
>TRBJ2-1|NA|TRBV2
CASSAGGRDLNEQFF
>TRBJ2-6|NA|TRBV19
CASSIDGTGANVLTF
>TRBJ2-5|NA|TRBV7-9
CASSSGLAGRETQYF
>TRBJ2-1|NA|TRBV6-4
CASSATAQGKQFF